This note documents a single TCR beta chain sequence. The sample comes from a study of cytomegalovirus exposure and HLA in healthy donors. CDR1 and CDR2 from the germline V gene are MGHRA and YSYEKL. The CDR3 spans 14 residues. V gave up 3 bases and J gave up 8 bases, with 14 bases separating them. PCR was performed using 60 Vbeta and 13 Jbeta primers. Clones were read by immunoSEQ multiplex PCR, and TCRdb kept only the in-frame ones, dropping some. Of some 60,000 clones listed, approximately 80% are singletons. The sequencing sample was made of PBMCs. The sequence was obtained from a male donor in good health and CMV-seronegative. This chain connects TRBV4-1 to TRBJ2-1; D is possibly TRBD1 (6 bases). CDR3 DNA: TGCGCCAGCAGCCAGATAAACAGGGCTGATGAGCAGTTCTTC. It translates to CASSQINRADEQFF.